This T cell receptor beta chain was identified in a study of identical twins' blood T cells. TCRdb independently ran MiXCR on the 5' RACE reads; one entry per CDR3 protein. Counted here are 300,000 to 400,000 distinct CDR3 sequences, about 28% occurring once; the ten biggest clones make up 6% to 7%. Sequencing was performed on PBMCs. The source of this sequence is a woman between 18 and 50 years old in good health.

CDR3 protein: CASSPKKDARVGELFF. The CDR3 bases are TGTGCCAGCTCACCAAAGAAGGACGCAAGAGTCGGGGAGCTGTTTTTT. V gene TRBV18 combines with J gene TRBJ2-2; D is unresolved. This CDR3 has 16 amino acids. Trimming removed 2 bases at V and 7 bases at J, with 17 bases between. Per the germline V gene, CDR1 is KGHSH and CDR2 is LQKENI.